This TCR beta chain was profiled in a study of identical twins. Germline CDR1 and CDR2: SGHKS and YYEKEE (reference sequence). The CDR3 is 14 residues long. J lost 7 bases, V lost 4 bases, and 8 bases had no gene match. This clonotype was detected a few times. The antigen remains unidentified. Carrying unique molecular identifiers, the cDNA also gained a universal primer site through template switching. TCRdb reprocessed the 5' RACE reads with MiXCR, giving one entry per CDR3 protein. Among about 190,000 distinct CDR3 sequences listed, 15% to 20% were seen once. All donors comprised healthy Caucasians. General study findings and limits: Cord blood beta clonotypes that were abundant carried fewer insertions, and memory repertoires showed no such trend.

The data also belong to a second study, concerning T cells expressing NK-cell markers. Turning to that study: Of the CD8+ T cell pool in six donors, about 1.0-8% was accounted for by dominant NKG2C+ clonotypes.

Sequenced input: CD8+ T cells sorted from blood. The sequence was collected from a woman younger than 30 in good health. The chain couples TRBV5-5 to TRBJ1-2, with 9 bases lining up with TRBD1. The chain's CDR3 is CASSVFTGGVGYTF. The DNA for the CDR3 is TGTGCCAGCAGCGTCTTCACAGGGGGCGTTGGCTACACCTTC.